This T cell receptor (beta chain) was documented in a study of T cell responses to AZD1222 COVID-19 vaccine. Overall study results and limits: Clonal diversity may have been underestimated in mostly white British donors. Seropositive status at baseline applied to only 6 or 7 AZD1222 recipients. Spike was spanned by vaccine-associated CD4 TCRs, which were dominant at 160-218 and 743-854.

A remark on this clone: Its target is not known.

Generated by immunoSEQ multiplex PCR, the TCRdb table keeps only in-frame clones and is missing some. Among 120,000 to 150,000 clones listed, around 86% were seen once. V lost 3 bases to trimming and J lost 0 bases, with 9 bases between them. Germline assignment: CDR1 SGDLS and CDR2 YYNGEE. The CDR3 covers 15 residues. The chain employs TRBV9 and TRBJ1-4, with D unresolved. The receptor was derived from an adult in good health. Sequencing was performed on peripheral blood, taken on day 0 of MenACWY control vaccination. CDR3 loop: CASSADGATNEKLFF. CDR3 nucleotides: TGTGCCAGCAGCGCGGACGGTGCAACTAATGAAAAACTGTTTTTT. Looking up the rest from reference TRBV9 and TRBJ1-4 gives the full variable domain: DSGVTQTPKHLITATGQRVTLRCSPRSGDLSVYWYQQSLDQGLQFLIQYYNGEERAKGNILERFSAQQFPDLHSELNLSSLELGDSALYFCASSADGATNEKLFFGSGTQLSVL.